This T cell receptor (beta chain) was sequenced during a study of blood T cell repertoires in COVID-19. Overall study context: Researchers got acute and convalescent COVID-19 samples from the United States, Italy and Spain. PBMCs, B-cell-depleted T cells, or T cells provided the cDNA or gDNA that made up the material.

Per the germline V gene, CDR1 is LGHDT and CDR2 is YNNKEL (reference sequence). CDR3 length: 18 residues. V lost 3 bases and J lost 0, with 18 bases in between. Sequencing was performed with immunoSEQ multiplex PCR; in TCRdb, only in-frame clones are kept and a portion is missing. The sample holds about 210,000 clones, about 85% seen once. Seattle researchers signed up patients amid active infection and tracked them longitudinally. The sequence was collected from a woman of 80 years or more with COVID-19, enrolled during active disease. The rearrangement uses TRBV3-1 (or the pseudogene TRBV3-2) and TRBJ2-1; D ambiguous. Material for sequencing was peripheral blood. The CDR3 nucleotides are TGTGCCAGCAGCCACCACTCGGGTTCGTCGAGCTCCTACAATGAGCAGTTCTTC. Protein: CASSHHSGSSSSYNEQFF.